What follows are 17 T cell receptor beta chains derived from one specimen sequenced in a study of blood T cells in healthy people across ages. Next came a second PCR, run for about 7 to 12 cycles, which used a sample-barcoded 5' primer along with a J-beta primer mix. TCRdb re-derived calls from the 5' RACE reads in MiXCR, one entry per CDR3 protein. The top ten hold 20% to 30% of the sample, which has 790,000 or so distinct CDR3 sequences, about 56% seen once. Sequencing was performed on blood. The receptor set was obtained from a middle-aged man in good health.

This chain uses TRBV7-9 with TRBJ2-4, with D unresolved. This CDR3 has 12 amino acids. With 3 bases removed from V and 6 bases from J, the gap between germline ends came to 6 bases. CDR1 and CDR2 (germline): SEHNR, FQNEAQ (reference sequence). Here the CDR3 DNA reads TGTGCCAGCAGCTTCCCACGAAACATTCAGTACTTC. It yields the protein CASSFPRNIQYF.

The gene calls are TRBV20-1 and TRBJ2-1; a possible D gene is TRBD2 (5 bases). Germline V lookup: CDR1 DFQATT, CDR2 SNEGSKA (reference sequence). V shed 6 bases and J shed 4 bases, with 22 bases lying between them. CDR3 length: 16 residues. In DNA form, the CDR3 reads TGCAGTGCCTTTTGGGAGTGGGGTCCCGGATACAATGAGCAGTTCTTC. It codes for CSAFWEWGPGYNEQFF.

The chain uses TRBV5-6 and TRBJ1-2; D is possibly TRBD1 (5 bases). With 0 bases removed from V and 7 bases from J, the gap between germline ends came to 13 bases. The CDR3 totals 14 residues. Per the germline V gene, CDR1 is SGHDT and CDR2 is YYEEEE. CDR3 residues: CASSLGQGSVGYTF. CDR3 DNA sequence: TGTGCCAGCAGCTTGGGTCAGGGTTCGGTTGGCTACACCTTC.

This rearrangement joins TRBV7-3 to TRBJ2-3; no clear D. Trimming took 2 bases from V and 7 from J, leaving 10 bases between them. The CDR3 spans 13 residues. CDR1 is SGHTA, CDR2 FQGTGA, per germline. Here the CDR3 DNA reads TGTGCCAGCAGCTTAGGGCCCCTGAATACGCAGTATTTT. This codes for CASSLGPLNTQYF.

This clonotype has just one count. V and J are TRBV15 and TRBJ2-4; TRBD1 aligns across 12 bases. This CDR3 contains 15 residues. With V trimmed by 5 bases and J by 4 bases, 3 bases remained unmatched. Germline V gene data show CDR1 as LNHNV and CDR2 as YYDKDF (reference sequence). CDR3 nucleotide sequence: TGTGCCACCAGCGGGACAGGGGGCGGGAAAAACATTCAGTACTTC. Its protein is CATSGTGGGKNIQYF.

This rearrangement joins TRBV7-3 to TRBJ1-2; D unclear. Deletions cut 5 bases from V and 3 bases from J, with 10 bases between. The CDR3 contains 13 residues. Germline V CDR1 and CDR2: SGHTA, FQGTGA. CDR3 DNA: TGTGCCAGCAGCCCATCACCGGACTATGGCTACACCTTC. This gives the protein CASSPSPDYGYTF. The complete variable domain, with remaining parts taken from reference TRBV7-3 and TRBJ1-2, reads GAGVSQTPSNKVTEKGKYVELRCDPISGHTALYWYRQSLGQGPEFLIYFQGTGAADDSGLPNDRFFAVRPEGSVSTLKIQRTERGDSAVYLCASSPSPDYGYTFGSGTRLTVV.

The rearrangement links TRBV19 to TRBJ1-2, with a possible D match to TRBD1 (6 bases). The ends were cut back, 8 bases at V and 1 base at J, with 14 bases in the middle. The length of the CDR3 is 14 residues. CDR1 is LNHDA and CDR2 is SQIVND in the germline V gene (reference sequence). CDR3 amino acids: CASSSDRVNYGYTF. The CDR3 DNA follows: TGTGCCAGTTCCTCGGACAGAGTTAACTATGGCTACACCTTC.

The gene calls are TRBV11-2 and TRBJ1-2; D is possibly TRBD1 (5 bases). Germline CDR1 reads SGHAT; CDR2 reads FQNNGV. This CDR3 comprises 15 residues. Trimming stripped 5 bases from V and 4 bases from J, with 17 bases between. The CDR3: CASSPRGRGGYGYTF. In DNA form, the CDR3 reads TGTGCCAGCAGCCCCCGGGGTAGGGGAGGCTATGGCTACACCTTC.

The CDR3 DNA follows: TGTGCCAGTAGTCCAGGGGCGACTGGCTACACCTTC. It codes for CASSPGATGYTF. The chain combines TRBV19 with TRBJ1-2, with a weak D call TRBD1 (6 bases). From germline, CDR1 is LNHDA and CDR2 SQIVND (reference sequence). V lost 5 bases and J lost 7, with 11 bases in between. CDR3 size: 12 residues.

This chain links TRBV6-2 or TRBV6-3 with TRBJ2-5; 12 positions match TRBD2. J lost 2 bases, V lost 7 bases, and 8 bases had no gene match. Germline V gives CDR1 MNHEY, CDR2 SVGEGT. The CDR3 length is 16 residues. This CDR3 is CASTIIGLAGQETQYF. The CDR3 nucleotides read TGTGCCAGCACTATTATCGGACTAGCGGGGCAAGAGACCCAGTACTTC.

This chain joins TRBV29-1 and TRBJ2-7, with 9 bases lining up with TRBD1. The V segment lost 4 bases and the J segment 2 bases; nucleotides outside the gene matches: 6. This CDR3 has 14 residues. CDR1 is SQVTM and CDR2 is ANQGSEA in the germline V gene. The CDR3 loop reads CSVVIRQGAYEQYF. The CDR3 DNA reads TGCAGCGTTGTCATAAGACAGGGGGCCTACGAGCAGTACTTC.

The chain employs TRBV29-1 and TRBJ2-1, with 12 bases aligning to TRBD2. The J call may be mistaken, given a closer DNA end match to TRBJ2-7. The V gene's germline CDR1 is SQVTM and CDR2 ANQGSEA. CDR3 length equals 18 residues. For the CDR3, the DNA is TGCAGCGTTACCTCGAGACCTAGCGGGAGGGGGAATTGGAATGAGCAGTACTTC. Its translation: CSVTSRPSGRGNWNEQYF.

The chain combines TRBV14 with TRBJ2-7; D unresolved. This CDR3 has 13 amino acids. V was cut by 0 bases and J by 7 bases, with 10 bases left in between. Germline V gene data show CDR1 as SGHDN and CDR2 as FVKESK. Written as DNA, the CDR3 is TGTGCCAGCAGCCAAGAGCAAGATGATGAGCAGTACTTC. Residues: CASSQEQDDEQYF.

This clonotype was picked up many times. This may stem from a read error, because a much larger clone lies one nucleotide away. The J gene is TRBJ1-1, the V gene TRBV7-8, with D possibly TRBD1 on 5 matching bases. The CDR3 has 14 residues. The V end lost 5 bases, the J end lost 11 bases, and 21 bases lay between the germline ends. Germline assignment: CDR1 SGHVS and CDR2 FQNEAQ. The CDR3 protein is CASSVGDLVFGAFF. CDR3 in DNA: TGTGCCAGCAGCGTAGGGGACCTTGTTTTCGGGGCTTTCTTT.

The CDR3 nucleotides are TGCAGTGCCACCCCTAGGGCAGGGAGCTACAATGAGCAGTTCTTC. Translation gives CSATPRAGSYNEQFF. The V gene is TRBV20-1, the J gene TRBJ2-1, with D perhaps assigned TRBD1 or TRBD2 (5 bases each). CDR3 length: 15 amino acids. Trimming shortened V by 6 bases and J by 3 bases, and 18 bases separated the two germline ends. Germline CDR1 reads DFQATT; CDR2 reads SNEGSKA (reference sequence).

The genes are TRBV20-1 and TRBJ2-1; TRBD2 might be the D (6 bases). CDR3 length: 13 residues. CDR1 is DFQATT and CDR2 is SNEGSKA in the germline V gene (reference sequence). V was cut by 8 bases and J by 5 bases, with 16 bases left in between. CDR3 DNA: TGCAGTCTTGGGGGGAGGAGCCACAATGAGCAGTTCTTC. As protein: CSLGGRSHNEQFF.

The chain is built from TRBV14 and TRBJ1-2; TRBD1 is a possible D gene (6 bases). Germline assignment: CDR1 SGHDN and CDR2 FVKESK. The CDR3 runs 12 residues. Trimming removed 5 bases at V and 7 bases at J, with 11 bases between. The CDR3 protein is CASSYTTGGYTF. The CDR3 DNA sequence: TGTGCCAGCAGCTATACGACAGGTGGCTACACCTTC.